The source of this TCR beta chain is a study of blood T cell repertoires in COVID-19 (TCRdb year 2020). Concerning the study at large: Collaborator samples came from the United States, Italy and Spain and covered acute and convalescent phases of COVID-19. The material from the prospective study consisted of cDNA or gDNA derived from T cells, B-cell-depleted T cells, or PBMCs. The dataset comprised deeply sampled blood TCRbeta repertoires from subjects exposed to, actively infected with, or recovered from COVID-19. A freely available public database, intended as a resource for researchers studying the immune response to SARS-CoV-2, is where the repertoires were released. The samples were drawn from the first 160 participants of the ongoing ImmuneRACE study and from 1,254 subjects provided by 6 global collaborators. Sample metadata almost always included a de-identified subject ID, COVID-19 status, age in years and sex. HLA class I and class II types, where available, came from metadata supplied by the sample provider rather than from assay-based typing. Study-wide conclusions, independent of this receptor: Clinical and demographic metadata were provided uncurated, with the amount varying by source and participant.

In Seattle, one collaborating source enrolled patients while the infection was active and tracked those patients longitudinally over the course of disease. The collaborating institutions used their own protocols to collect whole blood in K2EDTA tubes. For TCRbeta analysis, collaborators shipped samples as frozen whole blood, isolated PBMCs, or DNA extracted from either of those sample types. This clone was observed a handful of times. What this receptor recognizes is not known. No base quality information exists; no much larger clone differs at one position. TCRbeta CDR3 regions were amplified from genomic DNA by means of the immunoSEQ Assay, a bias-controlled multiplex PCR. Turning to the authors' computational methods: The number of nucleated cells in each sample was estimated by amplification of reference gene primers within the assay. Sequence reads were collapsed and filtered to measure the absolute abundance of every unique TCRbeta CDR3 rearrangement. For each sample, productive Simpson clonality was calculated by taking the square root of Simpson's diversity index across productive rearrangements. The immuneACCESS repertoire file appears here via TCRdb, limited to in-frame rearrangements. These files lack a portion of the clones; in checked studies, under half of the deficit traces to unresolved V genes, and the cause of the others is not known. V and J calls and clone size follow that table, whereas D and trimming were derived from the DNA. The sample has some 120,000 clones on record, over 85% of them singletons. Roughly 4.8% of the sample goes to the ten largest clones.

Its CDR3 holds 17 amino acids, cysteine through phenylalanine. The DNA shown is the 51-base CDR3, in frame from base 1. V and J lose 1 base and 1 base, and a span of 16 bases separates them. For CDR1 and CDR2, the germline V gene lists SNHLY and FYNNEI. The origin of this receptor is a man in his sixties with COVID-19, enrolled during active disease. Sequenced sample: peripheral blood. In this chain, TRBV2 is recombined with TRBJ1-2; the D gene is perhaps TRBD1, on 5 matching bases. The DNA is as follows: TGTGCCAGCAGTGAAGAAGCAGGGCAACTTCATAACTATGGCTACACCTTC. This sequence encodes CASSEEAGQLHNYGYTF.